The sequence of this T cell receptor beta chain was determined in a study of shared clonotypes between healthy human individuals. With V trimmed by 4 bases and J by 4 bases, 5 bases remained unmatched. This CDR3 has 15 residues. Germline V CDR1 and CDR2: SGHRS, YFSETQ. In the sorted-subset replicate PCRs, 200 ng DNA, tens of thousands of T cell genomes, was used. Assay used: immunoSEQ multiplex PCR; TCRdb lists only in-frame clones, some missing. The sample lists roughly 2,500,000 clones, approximately 93% seen once, with 0.35% to 0.45% in the top ten. Sequencing used naive CD4+ T cells from PBMCs. Subset in this sample: CD45RA+ positively selected. This receptor was obtained from a man aged 18 to 29 in good health. Some clones in this sample may be carry-over from other donors' samples. The genes are TRBV5-1 and TRBJ2-3, with 11 bases fitting TRBD2. Written as DNA, the CDR3 is TGCGCCAGCAGCCCGACTAGCGGGATTCCAGATACGCAGTATTTT. This sequence encodes CASSPTSGIPDTQYF.